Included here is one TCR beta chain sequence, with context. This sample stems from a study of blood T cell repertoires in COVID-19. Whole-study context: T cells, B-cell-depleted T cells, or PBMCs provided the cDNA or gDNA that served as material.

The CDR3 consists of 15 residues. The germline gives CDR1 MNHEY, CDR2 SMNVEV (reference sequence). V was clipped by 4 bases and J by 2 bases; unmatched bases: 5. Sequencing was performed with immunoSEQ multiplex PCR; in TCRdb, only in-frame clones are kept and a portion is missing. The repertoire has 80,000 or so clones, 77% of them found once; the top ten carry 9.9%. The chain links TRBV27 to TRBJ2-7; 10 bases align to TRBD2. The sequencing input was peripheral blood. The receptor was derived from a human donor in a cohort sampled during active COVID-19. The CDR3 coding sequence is TGTGCCAGCAGTTCGAGACTAGCGGGTGCCTACGAGCAGTACTTC. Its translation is CASSSRLAGAYEQYF.